A selection of T cell receptor beta chains follows, all from one sample in a study of regulatory T cells in long-lasting Graves disease. TCRdb re-called the multiplex PCR reads through MiXCR, storing one row per CDR3 protein. The sample shows fewer than 450,000 distinct CDR3 sequences, 23% of them seen only once. The sample consisted of peripheral blood mononuclear cells (PBMCs), taken when the disease was refractory, from a patient treated with antithyroid drugs. These receptor sequences come from a female donor with Graves disease. The conserved cysteine and the conserved F or W are not part of the CDR3 here.

j_call	v_call	cdr3_length	cdr3_aa
TRBJ1-5	TRBV7-2	12	ASSLTFGNQPQH
TRBJ2-3	TRBV2	12	ASSESGKTDTQY
TRBJ2-7	TRBV7-8	15	ASSIRVGTSDSYEQY
TRBJ2-4	TRBV2	10	ASRGETGNPY
TRBJ1-3	TRBV28	15	ASRPLGQGRSGNTIY
TRBJ1-6	TRBV27	11	ASSIDRNSPLH
TRBJ1-1	TRBV9	12	ASSSGPGTTEAF
TRBJ2-1	TRBV20-1	13	SARGTRGRYNEQF
TRBJ2-7	TRBV27	11	ASGTGGSNEQY
TRBJ2-7	TRBV12-3/TRBV12-4	12	ASSVGQGAREQY
TRBJ1-1	TRBV19	12	ASSRTGARAEAF
TRBJ2-7	TRBV20-1	10	SASALDYEQY
TRBJ1-3	TRBV6-2/TRBV6-3	12	ASSYRDSGNTIY
TRBJ1-1	TRBV29-1	12	SVGILQGSTEAF
TRBJ1-1	TRBV3-1	11	ASSQGWNTEAF
TRBJ2-5	TRBV5-1	12	ASSPSDGGETQY
TRBJ1-2	TRBV28	12	ASRPGQVAYGYT
TRBJ1-1	TRBV30	11	AWSSLQGHEAF
TRBJ2-3	TRBV30	13	AWSVRGTLADTQY
TRBJ2-4	TRBV6-1	14	ASRPTGRLAKNIQY
TRBJ1-5	TRBV19	12	ASSISQGSQPQH
TRBJ1-2	TRBV7-9	12	ASSLTGEFDGYT
TRBJ2-5	TRBV28	12	ASSLATGQETQY
TRBJ2-7	TRBV20-1	13	SASGDRGDANEQY
TRBJ1-5	TRBV24-1	14	ATSASDRAGNQPQH
TRBJ2-7	TRBV18	15	ASSPWGLTGLANEQY
TRBJ2-2	TRBV7-2	16	ASSPILLAGGYTGELF
TRBJ1-4	TRBV29-1	11	SVESGRGEKLF
TRBJ2-7	TRBV11-2	11	ASSLDPVDTQY
TRBJ2-4	TRBV19	12	ASSIGVAKNIQY
TRBJ2-1	TRBV2	9	ASSSHNEQF
TRBJ1-1	TRBV7-9	13	ASSSKMQGKTEAF
TRBJ1-1	TRBV28	9	ASRRTEEAF
TRBJ2-2	TRBV11-2	15	ASSSNTLAGFTGELF
TRBJ1-4	TRBV15	13	ATSRAAGGEEKLF
TRBJ2-5	TRBV7-8	11	ASSRRTDRAQY
TRBJ2-4	TRBV3-1	12	ASTATSQLNIQY
TRBJ2-1	TRBV28	13	ASSTQRGNYNEQF
TRBJ1-1	TRBV7-8	14	ASSLGPGTGATEAF
TRBJ2-5	TRBV5-1	12	ASSSGLAQETQY
TRBJ2-5	TRBV12-5	10	ASGISEETQY
TRBJ1-2	TRBV5-1	13	ASSMGGRVNYGYT
TRBJ2-5	TRBV5-1	13	ASSLGGDPGETQY
TRBJ2-2	TRBV20-1	13	SARGLAGVDGELF
TRBJ2-7	TRBV28	12	ASSRLAGEREQY
TRBJ1-6	TRBV27	12	ASSLQGANSPLH
TRBJ2-7	TRBV3-1	10	ASSRGLREQY
TRBJ1-2	TRBV7-2	11	ASSWRGGYGYT